The 12 T cell receptor beta chains reported below all come from one sample, sequenced in a study of blood T cell repertoires in COVID-19 (dated by TCRdb to about 2020). Library preparation used the immunoSEQ multiplex PCR assay. Here the immuneACCESS table is served through TCRdb, limited to in-frame sequences with V and J called. Missing clones are a known gap in these copies; in checked studies unresolved V genes cover under half, and the rest lacks a known reason. The sample profile shows 200,000 to 250,000 clones; around four fifths of them were found once. The biggest ten clones account for 5% to 6.5% of the sample. Sequences were obtained from peripheral blood. These receptors all come from a woman aged 55-70 years who had recovered from COVID-19.

The V gene is TRBV11-1, the J gene TRBJ2-7; 12 bases are shared with TRBD1. The ends lost 5 bases at V and 6 bases at J; junction bases unmatched: 11. The CDR3 has 16 amino acids. Germline assignment: CDR1 SGHAT and CDR2 FQDESV (reference sequence). CDR3 sequence reads: CASSQGGTGGFGEQYF. In DNA form, the CDR3 reads TGTGCCAGCAGCCAGGGGGGGACAGGGGGCTTCGGCGAGCAGTACTTC. Combining the CDR3 with reference TRBV11-1 and TRBJ2-7 gives the whole variable domain EAEVAQSPRYKITEKSQAVAFWCDPISGHATLYWYRQILGQGPELLVQFQDESVVDDSQLPKDRFSAERLKGVDSTLKIQPAELGDSAMYLCASSQGGTGGFGEQYFGPGTRLTVT.

The table lists this clone with a few counts. The CDR3 nucleotides are TGTGCCAGCAGCCCCTCCGGGGGGATTGATAGCGAGCAGTACTTC. It specifies CASSPSGGIDSEQYF. The rearrangement joins TRBV9 to TRBJ2-7; 7 bases fit TRBD2. The germline V gene has CDR1 SGDLS and CDR2 YYNGEE. The CDR3 is 15 amino acids. J was trimmed by 6 bases and V by 4 bases; bases with no gene match: 13.

The rearrangement uses TRBV10-2 and TRBJ1-2, with 10 bases matching TRBD1. V shed 6 bases and J 6 bases; nucleotides not matched to a gene: 7. CDR1 is WSHSY and CDR2 is SAAADI in the germline V gene. CDR3 length equals 14 residues. CDR3 sequence (DNA): TGCGCCAGCAGGGGGACAGGGGAACTTCATGGCTACACCTTC. The encoded protein is CASRGTGELHGYTF.

The chain links TRBV4-1 to TRBJ2-7; 13 bases fit TRBD2. Trimming at V came to 0 bases and at J to 4 bases, leaving 3 bases not matched to a gene. Germline V CDR1 and CDR2: MGHRA, YSYEKL. The CDR3 covers 16 residues. CDR3 region: CASSQETSGGVYEQYF. For the CDR3, the DNA is TGCGCCAGCAGCCAAGAAACTAGCGGGGGGGTTTACGAGCAGTACTTC.

The chain joins TRBV5-1 to TRBJ1-2; 10 bases are shared with TRBD1. CDR1 is SGHRS and CDR2 is YFSETQ in the germline V gene. V shed 4 bases, J shed 8 bases, and the junction held 11 bases outside the gene matches. The CDR3 sequence is 15 residues long. Here the CDR3 reads CASSRETTGGQGYTF. The CDR3 DNA sequence: TGCGCCAGCAGCCGCGAAACGACAGGGGGCCAGGGCTACACCTTC.

The chain employs TRBV12-3 or TRBV12-4 and TRBJ1-2; weak D call: TRBD1 (5 bases). V was pared by 2 bases and J by 5 bases, with 9 bases between. CDR3 length equals 13 residues. CDR3 coding DNA: TGTGCCAGCAGTTTACGGCAGGGATATGGCTACACCTTC. Its translation is CASSLRQGYGYTF.

This chain links TRBV19 with TRBJ2-1, with 10 nucleotides matching TRBD1. The CDR3 has 14 residues. J lost 6 bases, V lost 8 bases, and 7 bases had no gene match. Germline values: CDR1 LNHDA, CDR2 SQIVND (reference sequence). CDR3 DNA sequence: TGTGCCAGTGCCGGGACAGGGGCCTTCAATGAGCAGTTCTTC. It is translated as CASAGTGAFNEQFF.

This clone was detected once. Other DNA variants within this sample encode the same CDR3. The chain has TRBV11-2 and TRBJ1-2; TRBD1 matches at 8 bases. There are 13 residues in the CDR3. Germline V CDR1 and CDR2: SGHAT, FQNNGV. Trimming at V came to 1 base and at J to 5 bases, leaving 0 bases not matched to a gene. The chain's CDR3 is CASSLGQGYGYTF. In DNA, the CDR3 is TGTGCCAGCAGCTTAGGACAGGGGTATGGCTACACCTTC. The full variable domain, with the rest looked up from reference TRBV11-2 and TRBJ1-2, is EAGVAQSPRYKIIEKRQSVAFWCNPISGHATLYWYQQILGQGPKLLIQFQNNGVVDDSQLPKDRFSAERLKGVDSTLKIQPAKLEDSAVYLCASSLGQGYGYTFGSGTRLTVV.

This clone showed up many times. The rearrangement links TRBV19 to TRBJ1-1; a weak D match, TRBD1 (6 bases). V dropped 5 bases and J dropped 5 bases, with 18 bases sitting between them. Germline V gene sequence: CDR1 LNHDA, CDR2 SQIVND (reference sequence). The length of the CDR3 is 15 residues. DNA for the CDR3: TGTGCCAGTAGTGGGCCAGGGGAAGGGCGAACTGAAGCTTTCTTT. It is translated as CASSGPGEGRTEAFF.

A few counts support this clone. The chain recombines TRBV18 with TRBJ2-3; 8 positions agree with TRBD2. Per germline, CDR1 KGHSH and CDR2 LQKENI. The CDR3 has 17 amino acids. The trim removed 3 bases at V and 0 bases at J, leaving 8 bases unmatched. The CDR3 bases are TGTGCCAGCTCACCGGGACTAGGGATGACTAGCACAGATACGCAGTATTTT. Encoded protein: CASSPGLGMTSTDTQYF.

The sample holds one count of this clone. The CDR3 DNA sequence: TGTGCCACCAGTGAAGAGGGAACGGAGACCCAGTACTTC. It translates to CATSEEGTETQYF. The chain recombines TRBV24-1 with TRBJ2-5; TRBD2 is a possible D gene (5 bases). This CDR3 has 13 amino acids. Germline loops: CDR1 KGHDR, CDR2 SFDVKD. V dropped 4 bases and J dropped 5 bases, with 10 bases sitting between them.

The table lists this clone with a count of one. This chain joins TRBV7-3 and TRBJ1-3, with D maybe TRBD1 (5 bases). The CDR3 has 13 residues. Germline V gives CDR1 SGHTA, CDR2 FQGTGA. Trimming stripped 4 bases from V and 2 bases from J, with 6 bases between. CDR3 DNA: TGTGCCAGCAGCTCGGGGGCTGGAAACACCATATATTTT. Translation gives CASSSGAGNTIYF.